A selection of T cell receptor beta chains follows, all from one sample in a study of OX40 agonist ivuxolimab in advanced cancers. Generated by immunoSEQ multiplex PCR, the TCRdb table keeps only in-frame clones and is missing some. The repertoire holds about 41,000 clones, with more than 75% as singletons. This material consisted of CD4+ or CD8+ T cells sorted from blood, taken in a trial of the OX40 agonist ivuxolimab. These receptors originate from an adult with an advanced solid tumor such as melanoma, head and neck, liver or kidney cancer. CDR3s include the opening cysteine and the closing phenylalanine or tryptophan. D genes are given only for firm matches. Clone size appears in some rows only: once, few, many, or a class for an expanded clone.

V: TRBV6-1; J: TRBJ1-1; size: NA; D: NA; CDR3: CASKWGTAEAFF; DNA: TGTGCCAGCAAGTGGGGGACGGCCGAAGCTTTCTTT
V: TRBV10-1; J: TRBJ2-1; size: NA; D: NA; CDR3: CASSEGRGNYNEQFF; DNA: TGCGCCAGCAGTGAGGGGAGAGGTAATTACAATGAGCAGTTCTTC
V: TRBV5-5; J: TRBJ1-2; size: NA; D: NA; CDR3: CASRFTGSGYTF; DNA: TGTGCCAGCAGATTCACAGGGAGCGGCTACACCTTC
V: TRBV7-2; J: TRBJ2-7; size: NA; D: TRBD2; CDR3: CASSLATSASYEQYF; DNA: TGTGCCAGCAGCTTAGCGACTAGCGCCTCCTACGAGCAGTACTTC
V: TRBV7-2; J: TRBJ1-2; size: NA; D: NA; CDR3: CASSLFGTGSGHTF; DNA: NA
V: TRBV6-5; J: TRBJ2-7; size: NA; D: NA; CDR3: CASSPDRTITYEQYF; DNA: TGTGCCAGCAGCCCGGACAGGACTATTACCTACGAGCAGTACTTC
V: TRBV6-4; J: TRBJ1-2; size: NA; D: NA; CDR3: CASSPEANYGYTF; DNA: TGTGCCAGCAGCCCGGAGGCTAACTATGGCTACACCTTC
V: TRBV4-1; J: TRBJ2-7; size: NA; D: TRBD1; CDR3: CASSQLGTVEQYF; DNA: TGCGCCAGCAGCCAGCTCGGGACAGTCGAGCAGTACTTC
V: TRBV19; J: TRBJ1-5; size: NA; D: TRBD1; CDR3: CASSHRQGADQPQHF; DNA: TGTGCCAGTAGCCACAGACAGGGCGCGGATCAGCCCCAGCATTTT
V: TRBV19; J: TRBJ1-2; size: NA; D: NA; CDR3: CASSMRRNPRHHGYTF; DNA: TGTGCCAGTAGTATGCGGAGAAATCCGCGCCACCACGGCTACACCTTC
V: TRBV28; J: TRBJ2-7; size: few; D: NA; CDR3: CASSLAGPVYEQYF; DNA: TGTGCCAGCAGTTTAGCCGGTCCGGTATACGAGCAGTACTTC
V: TRBV11-3; J: TRBJ2-2; size: NA; D: TRBD1; CDR3: CASSPPHRGDYTGELFF; DNA: TGTGCCAGCAGCCCCCCACACAGGGGAGACTACACCGGGGAGCTGTTTTTT
V: TRBV6-1; J: TRBJ2-5; size: once; D: NA; CDR3: CASTEETQYF; DNA: TGTGCCAGCACTGAAGAGACCCAGTACTTC
V: TRBV10-3; J: TRBJ2-6; size: NA; D: TRBD2; CDR3: CATIAGLPYSGANVLTF; DNA: TGTGCCACCATAGCGGGACTCCCTTACTCTGGGGCCAACGTCCTGACTTTC
V: TRBV21-1; J: TRBJ2-1; size: NA; D: NA; CDR3: CASSKERGGGILTDEQFF; DNA: TGTGCCAGCAGCAAAGAAAGAGGGGGCGGAATACTTACAGATGAGCAGTTCTTC
V: TRBV29-1; J: TRBJ1-1; size: NA; D: NA; CDR3: CSVRGVNTEAFF; DNA: TGCAGCGTCCGAGGGGTGAACACTGAAGCTTTCTTT
V: TRBV28; J: TRBJ1-3; size: NA; D: TRBD1; CDR3: CASSPPDRGAGNTIYF; DNA: TGTGCCAGCAGTCCTCCGGACAGGGGGGCTGGAAACACCATATATTTT
V: TRBV18; J: TRBJ2-3; size: NA; D: NA; CDR3: CASSPPGRDKGIF; DNA: TGTGCCAGCTCACCCCCGGGCAGGGACAAGGGGATTTTT
V: TRBV6-5; J: TRBJ1-1; size: once; D: NA; CDR3: CASSWGGQFEAFF; DNA: TGTGCCAGCAGTTGGGGAGGACAGTTTGAAGCTTTCTTT
V: TRBV5-4; J: TRBJ2-7; size: NA; D: NA; CDR3: CASSQGLDSRTYEQYF; DNA: TGTGCCAGCAGCCAAGGGTTGGACAGTCGAACCTACGAGCAGTACTTC
V: TRBV6-6; J: TRBJ1-4; size: NA; D: NA; CDR3: CASSYQGYGEKLFF; DNA: TGTGCCAGCAGTTACCAAGGGTACGGGGAAAAACTGTTTTTT
V: TRBV11-1; J: TRBJ1-4; size: few; D: NA; CDR3: CASSPSLSWPATNEKLFF; DNA: TGTGCCAGCAGCCCGAGTTTGTCCTGGCCTGCAACTAATGAAAAACTGTTTTTT
V: TRBV27; J: TRBJ2-1; size: NA; D: TRBD2; CDR3: CASSFLAGADEQFF; DNA: TGTGCCAGCAGTTTTTTAGCGGGAGCAGATGAGCAGTTCTTC
V: TRBV5-8; J: TRBJ1-2; size: NA; D: NA; CDR3: CASSLANRDGGYTF; DNA: TGTGCCAGCAGCTTGGCTAACAGGGACGGCGGCTACACCTTC
V: TRBV2; J: TRBJ2-5; size: NA; D: TRBD2; CDR3: CASLASGGQETQYF; DNA: TGTGCCTCTTTGGCTAGCGGGGGCCAAGAGACCCAGTACTTC
V: TRBV7-3; J: TRBJ1-1; size: NA; D: NA; CDR3: CASSLEPGTEAFF; DNA: TGTGCCAGCAGCTTAGAACCGGGGACTGAAGCTTTCTTT
V: TRBV9; J: TRBJ1-2; size: NA; D: NA; CDR3: CASSVGADYGYTF; DNA: TGTGCCAGCAGCGTTGGGGCAGACTATGGCTACACCTTC
V: TRBV5-5; J: TRBJ2-1; size: NA; D: TRBD2; CDR3: CASRTIAGSSYNEQFF; DNA: TGTGCCAGCAGAACTATAGCGGGCAGCTCCTACAATGAGCAGTTCTTC
V: TRBV13; J: TRBJ2-2; size: once; D: TRBD2; CDR3: CASSPGGYGELFF; DNA: TGTGCCAGCAGCCCCGGGGGGTACGGGGAGCTGTTTTTT
V: TRBV18; J: TRBJ1-2; size: NA; D: NA; CDR3: CASASGAYGYTF; DNA: TGTGCCTCCGCATCGGGAGCCTACGGCTACACCTTC
V: TRBV9; J: TRBJ1-2; size: NA; D: NA; CDR3: CASSGTDYYGYTF; DNA: TGTGCCAGCAGCGGGACAGACTACTATGGCTACACCTTC
V: TRBV5-6; J: TRBJ1-3; size: NA; D: NA; CDR3: CASTLAGGTIYF; DNA: TGTGCCAGCACCCTTGCTGGAGGCACCATATATTTT
V: TRBV6-5; J: TRBJ2-3; size: NA; D: NA; CDR3: CASSPPADTQYF; DNA: TGTGCCAGCAGCCCCCCCGCGGATACGCAGTATTTT
V: TRBV28; J: TRBJ2-7; size: NA; D: NA; CDR3: CASSLGTLHEQYF; DNA: TGTGCCAGCAGTTTAGGCACCTTGCACGAGCAGTACTTC
V: TRBV30; J: TRBJ2-5; size: NA; D: NA; CDR3: CAWSRQRWYQETQYF; DNA: TGTGCCTGGAGTCGACAGAGGTGGTACCAAGAGACCCAGTACTTC
V: TRBV14; J: TRBJ2-5; size: NA; D: NA; CDR3: CASSQDWETQYF; DNA: TGTGCCAGCAGCCAAGATTGGGAGACCCAGTACTTC
V: TRBV27; J: TRBJ2-2; size: NA; D: TRBD2; CDR3: CASSFLGTSGRAGANGELFF; DNA: TGTGCCAGCAGTTTCCTGGGGACTAGCGGGAGGGCCGGAGCTAACGGGGAGCTGTTTTTT
V: TRBV7-9; J: TRBJ2-4; size: NA; D: NA; CDR3: CASSLAQGGNIQYF; DNA: TGTGCCAGCAGCTTAGCCCAGGGGGGAAACATTCAGTACTTC
V: TRBV11-2; J: TRBJ1-5; size: NA; D: NA; CDR3: CASSLLGGAEQPQHF; DNA: TGTGCCAGCAGCTTATTGGGGGGCGCGGAACAGCCCCAGCATTTT
V: TRBV11-3; J: TRBJ2-1; size: NA; D: TRBD1; CDR3: CASSTRTGWGYYNEQFF; DNA: TGTGCCAGCAGCACCCGGACAGGGTGGGGATACTACAATGAGCAGTTCTTC
V: TRBV6-1; J: TRBJ1-5; size: NA; D: TRBD1; CDR3: CASSGTGGLSQPQHF; DNA: TGTGCCAGCAGTGGGACAGGGGGCTTGAGTCAGCCCCAGCATTTT
V: TRBV10-2; J: TRBJ2-6; size: NA; D: NA; CDR3: CASSEVGAGANVLTF; DNA: TGCGCCAGCAGTGAGGTGGGCGCTGGGGCCAACGTCCTGACTTTC
V: TRBV30; J: TRBJ1-1; size: NA; D: NA; CDR3: CAWSVKWGEAFF; DNA: TGTGCCTGGAGTGTAAAATGGGGGGAAGCTTTCTTT
V: TRBV6-9; J: TRBJ2-7; size: NA; D: NA; CDR3: CASRPGDLTYEQYF; DNA: TGTGCCAGCCGCCCGGGGGACCTAACCTACGAGCAGTACTTC
V: TRBV19; J: TRBJ1-1; size: NA; D: NA; CDR3: CASRGIGAEAFF; DNA: TGTGCCAGTAGGGGGATTGGGGCTGAAGCTTTCTTT
V: TRBV7-6; J: TRBJ2-3; size: NA; D: TRBD2; CDR3: CASSLMAGGTDTQYF; DNA: TGTGCCAGCAGCTTAATGGCGGGAGGCACAGATACGCAGTATTTT
V: TRBV5-5; J: TRBJ1-1; size: NA; D: TRBD1; CDR3: CASRAYITGVWAEAFF; DNA: TGTGCCAGCAGGGCTTATATTACAGGGGTTTGGGCTGAAGCTTTCTTT
V: TRBV7-2; J: TRBJ1-1; size: once; D: NA; CDR3: CASDRASNTEAFF; DNA: TGTGCCAGCGACAGAGCATCGAACACTGAAGCTTTCTTT
V: TRBV27; J: TRBJ2-1; size: NA; D: TRBD2; CDR3: CASGGLAGPFHEQFF; DNA: TGTGCCAGCGGGGGACTAGCGGGGCCTTTCCATGAGCAGTTCTTC
V: TRBV27; J: TRBJ2-3; size: NA; D: TRBD2; CDR3: CASSLGGSGRFTDTQYF; DNA: TGTGCCAGCAGTTTGGGGGGGAGCGGGAGGTTCACAGATACGCAGTATTTT
V: TRBV29-1; J: TRBJ2-5; size: NA; D: NA; CDR3: CSVDRGGDQYF; DNA: TGCAGCGTTGATCGTGGGGGCGACCAGTACTTC
V: TRBV15; J: TRBJ1-2; size: NA; D: NA; CDR3: CATSRGAGAGYTF; DNA: TGTGCCACCAGCAGGGGGGCAGGGGCAGGCTACACCTTC